The clone carrying this TCR beta chain was counted a few times. Antigen: not known. This could be a read error, since a much larger clone is one nucleotide away. Per germline, CDR1 MNHNY and CDR2 SVGAGI (reference sequence). V gave up 6 bases and J gave up 4 bases, with 19 bases separating them. The CDR3 runs to 16 residues. The data belong to a study of breast tumors, draining lymph nodes, adjacent tissues. Axillary draining lymph nodes of breast cancer patients supplied the node samples. Study results and caveats: The data were judged consistent with most tumor T cells coming from lymph node and expanding in tumor. Tumor repertoires ranked between lymph nodes and nontumor tissue in diversity, with V and J gene preferences. Luminal-like breast cancer showed significantly greater tumor-nontumor repertoire similarity than basal-like breast cancer did. The lymph node origin of tumor T cells was framed as consistent with a hypothesis, not demonstrated.

TCRdb re-analysed the multiplex PCR reads in MiXCR, keeping a single row per CDR3 protein. The data show 85,000 to 120,000 distinct CDR3 sequences, more than 30% seen once. Sequenced sample: axillary lymph node tissue. The receptor's source is a female donor with breast cancer. Some clones in this sample may be carry-over from other donors' samples. This sequence joins TRBV6-6 and TRBJ1-3; D call uncertain. The CDR3: CASRRQGRVEGNTIYF. CDR3 coding DNA: TGTGCCAGCAGACGCCAAGGGAGGGTGGAAGGAAACACCATATATTTT.